Listed here are 26 T cell receptor beta chains from one sample, sequenced in a study of blood T cell repertoires in COVID-19. TCRdb's copy holds only in-frame clones and misses some; the assay was immunoSEQ multiplex PCR. Among about 44,000 clones listed, under 90% were seen once. Sequencing was done on a sample of peripheral blood. The receptor set was obtained from a woman in her 70s with acute or convalescent COVID-19.

V and J are TRBV7-9 and TRBJ1-2; 12 bases line up with TRBD1. The CDR3 extends over 15 amino acids. Germline loops: CDR1 SEHNR, CDR2 FQNEAQ (reference sequence). V was clipped by 3 bases and J by 6 bases; unmatched bases: 5. The CDR3 sequence is CASSFPGQGANGYTF. CDR3 DNA sequence: TGTGCCAGCAGCTTCCCGGGACAGGGGGCCAATGGCTACACCTTC.

This clone came up once. The CDR3 protein is CASSPGSGGYEQYF. In DNA form, the CDR3 reads TGTGCCAGCAGCCCAGGCAGCGGAGGCTACGAGCAGTACTTC. The V call is TRBV7-3, the J call TRBJ2-7, with D tentatively TRBD2 (5 bases). V was shortened by 5 bases and J by 3 bases, with 14 bases between the two germline ends. CDR1 is SGHTA, CDR2 FQGTGA, per germline. This CDR3 region has 14 residues.

The V and J genes are TRBV15 and TRBJ2-1; 9 positions match TRBD2. The CDR3 is 15 residues long. Trimming took 0 bases from V and 6 from J; bases not matched to a gene: 3. Germline assignment: CDR1 LNHNV and CDR2 YYDKDF (reference sequence). The CDR3 reads CATSRDSGSGNEQFF. The CDR3, as DNA: TGTGCCACCAGCAGAGATAGCGGGAGTGGCAATGAGCAGTTCTTC.

This clone came up a few times. This sequence joins TRBV18 and TRBJ1-5, with D tentatively TRBD1 (5 bases). Trimming pared 3 bases from V and 0 bases from J, leaving 9 bases between. The germline V gene has CDR1 KGHSH and CDR2 LQKENI. This CDR3 is built from 15 residues. The CDR3 nucleotides are TGTGCCAGCTCACCGCAGGACACTAGCAATCAGCCCCAGCATTTT. Translation: CASSPQDTSNQPQHF. The complete variable domain, with remaining parts taken from reference TRBV18 and TRBJ1-5, reads NAGVMQNPRHLVRRRGQEARLRCSPMKGHSHVYWYRQLPEEGLKFMVYLQKENIIDESGMPKERFSAEFPKEGPSILRIQQVVRGDSAAYFCASSPQDTSNQPQHFGDGTRLSIL.

The chain joins TRBV27 to TRBJ2-7; 7 positions agree with TRBD2. Germline values: CDR1 MNHEY, CDR2 SMNVEV (reference sequence). Losses at the gene ends were 3 bases for V and 3 bases for J; bases not matched to a gene: 5. CDR3 length equals 14 residues. In DNA form, the CDR3 reads TGTGCCAGCAGTTTGCAACTAGCGAGCTACGAGCAGTACTTC. Protein sequence: CASSLQLASYEQYF.

The chain employs TRBV7-9 and TRBJ2-1; TRBD2 matches 12 bases. The CDR3 loop spans 17 amino acids. The V segment lost 3 bases and the J segment 4 bases; nucleotides outside the gene matches: 7. From germline, CDR1 is SEHNR and CDR2 FQNEAQ (reference sequence). The CDR3 bases are TGTGCCAGCAGCTTCGATTCGGGACTAGCGGGTTACAATGAGCAGTTCTTC. This translates into CASSFDSGLAGYNEQFF.

This clone was seen just once. The chain couples TRBV5-1 to TRBJ2-7; a weak D match, TRBD1 (5 bases). CDR1 and CDR2 (germline): SGHRS, YFSETQ. The CDR3 covers 14 residues. Trimming removed 2 bases at V and 2 bases at J, with 11 bases between. The CDR3 DNA is TGCGCCAGCAGCTTCCCGACAGCCGCCTACGAGCAGTACTTC. It is translated as CASSFPTAAYEQYF. Full variable domain (outside the CDR3, taken from reference TRBV5-1 and TRBJ2-7): KAGVTQTPRYLIKTRGQQVTLSCSPISGHRSVSWYQQTPGQGLQFLFEYFSETQRNKGNFPGRFSGRQFSNSRSEMNVSTLELGDSALYLCASSFPTAAYEQYFGPGTRLTVT.

The rearrangement links TRBV5-1 to TRBJ2-5; D possibly corresponds to TRBD2 (6 bases). The V end lost 0 bases, the J end lost 5 bases, and 17 bases lay between the germline ends. This CDR3 is built from 16 residues. Germline V gene lookup returns CDR1 SGHRS and CDR2 YFSETQ. CDR3 protein: CASSLVQGGFQETQYF. As DNA, the CDR3 is TGCGCCAGCAGCTTGGTTCAGGGAGGCTTTCAGGAGACCCAGTACTTC.

V and J are TRBV5-4 and TRBJ2-7; 15 bases match TRBD2. The CDR3 totals 16 residues. The germline V gene encodes CDR1 SGHNT and CDR2 YYREEE (reference sequence). J was trimmed by 5 bases and V by 3 bases; bases with no gene match: 6. The CDR3 spells CASSSGLAGGSDEQYF. The DNA for the CDR3 is TGTGCCAGCAGCTCTGGACTAGCGGGAGGGAGCGACGAGCAGTACTTC. Drawing the rest from reference TRBV5-4 and TRBJ2-7, the complete variable domain is ETGVTQSPTHLIKTRGQQVTLRCSSQSGHNTVSWYQQALGQGPQFIFQYYREEENGRGNFPPRFSGLQFPNYSSELNVNALELDDSALYLCASSSGLAGGSDEQYFGPGTRLTVT.

V usage is TRBV6-6 and J usage is TRBJ2-7; 7 nucleotides align to TRBD1. CDR1 is MNHNY, CDR2 SVGAGI, per germline (reference sequence). The CDR3 is made up of 15 amino acids. The J segment lost 3 bases and the V segment lost 5 bases, leaving 10 bases of the junction unmatched. The CDR3 loop reads CASSSPETGHYEQYF. In DNA form, the CDR3 reads TGTGCCAGCAGTAGCCCCGAGACAGGGCACTACGAGCAGTACTTC.

For the CDR3, the DNA is TGTGCCAGCAGCTCAGACAGGGCCGAGACCCAGTACTTC. It encodes CASSSDRAETQYF. The V call is TRBV7-9, the J call TRBJ2-5; TRBD1 matches at 7 bases. Germline V gives CDR1 SEHNR, CDR2 FQNEAQ (reference sequence). The CDR3 has 13 residues. Trimming at V came to 4 bases and at J to 5 bases, leaving 4 bases not matched to a gene.

V is TRBV20-1 and J is TRBJ1-5; the D is unclear. CDR1 is DFQATT and CDR2 is SNEGSKA in the germline V gene (reference sequence). This CDR3 is 13 amino acids long. Trimming removed 3 bases from V and 6 bases from J, with 12 bases in between. The CDR3 region has the DNA TGCAGTGCTAGTGTGAGGGTTGCTCAGCCCCAGCATTTT. Encoded protein: CSASVRVAQPQHF.

The V gene is TRBV30, the J gene TRBJ1-1; 7 positions agree with TRBD1. Germline lookup yields CDR1 GTSNPN and CDR2 SVGIG (reference sequence). After removal of 0 bases from V and 5 bases from J, the junction contained 6 bases not matched to a gene. The CDR3 runs 14 residues. The CDR3 here is CAWSVGTVMTEAFF. The CDR3 DNA is TGTGCCTGGAGTGTAGGGACAGTGATGACTGAAGCTTTCTTT.

The chain recombines TRBV29-1 with TRBJ1-1; 7 bases fit TRBD1. V lost 3 bases and J lost 5; bases outside the gene matches: 9. CDR1 is SQVTM, CDR2 ANQGSEA, per germline. This CDR3 has 14 amino acids. In DNA form, the CDR3 reads TGCAGCGTTGATCGAGGGGGCCATAGAACTGAAGCTTTCTTT. This codes for CSVDRGGHRTEAFF.

This chain links TRBV5-1 with TRBJ2-2; maybe TRBD2 (6 bases). The CDR3 totals 15 residues. Germline V CDR1 and CDR2: SGHRS, YFSETQ. With 2 bases removed from V and 2 bases from J, the gap between germline ends came to 10 bases. CDR3 loop: CASSLRGDNTGELFF. The CDR3 DNA reads TGCGCCAGCAGCTTACGCGGGGATAACACCGGGGAGCTGTTTTTT.

Here the CDR3 reads CASSLERGQGGGYTF. CDR3 coding DNA: TGTGCCAGCAGCTTAGAAAGGGGACAGGGCGGCGGCTACACCTTC. The chain links TRBV7-2 to TRBJ1-2, with TRBD1 matching 9 bases. The CDR3 spans 15 residues. Germline loops: CDR1 SGHTA, CDR2 FQGNSA. V shed 1 base and J 8 bases; nucleotides not matched to a gene: 8.

J is TRBJ2-1 and V is TRBV4-2, with 10 bases matching TRBD1. V lost 4 bases, J lost 1 base, and 4 bases stayed unmatched. The CDR3 sequence is 16 residues long. Per the germline V gene, CDR1 is LGHNA and CDR2 is YNFKEQ. Here the CDR3 reads CASSPRDRGSYNEQFF. The CDR3 DNA follows: TGTGCCAGCAGCCCCCGGGACAGGGGTTCCTACAATGAGCAGTTCTTC.

The chain has TRBV6-5 and TRBJ2-7; 7 nucleotides match TRBD1. This CDR3 is built from 16 residues. The germline V gene encodes CDR1 MNHEY and CDR2 SVGAGI. V was pared by 4 bases and J by 3 bases, with 12 bases of the junction left unmatched. CDR3 sequence: CASSFIRTGTNYEQYF. In DNA, the CDR3 is TGTGCCAGCAGTTTCATTCGGACAGGAACTAACTACGAGCAGTACTTC.

CDR3 amino acids: CASSLGLAGGTNQETQYF. The CDR3 region has the DNA TGTGCCAGCAGCTTGGGACTAGCGGGAGGTACGAACCAAGAGACCCAGTACTTC. The V call is TRBV5-4, the J call TRBJ2-5; TRBD2 agrees at 13 bases. The germline CDR1 and CDR2 sequences are SGHNT and YYREEE (reference sequence). J gave up 0 bases and V 0 bases, and 5 bases lay outside the gene matches. The CDR3 consists of 18 residues.

The V and J genes are TRBV11-3 and TRBJ2-7; no clear D. V was clipped by 5 bases and J by 3 bases, with 11 bases between them. The CDR3 totals 13 residues. Germline V CDR1 and CDR2: SGHNT, YENEEA. The CDR3 DNA reads as TGTGCCAGCAGCCCTTATATTAGCTACGAGCAGTACTTC. Translating gives CASSPYISYEQYF.

The V gene is TRBV28, the J gene TRBJ1-2; D not certain. V was pared by 6 bases and J by 7 bases, with 9 bases between. This CDR3 is built from 11 residues. The germline gives CDR1 MDHEN, CDR2 SYDVKM. Written as DNA, the CDR3 is TGTGCCAGCAGCCACGAGGGTGGCTACACCTTC. The encoded protein is CASSHEGGYTF.

The table lists this clone with a count of one. The chain joins TRBV12-3 or TRBV12-4 to TRBJ2-3, with TRBD1 matching over 8 bases. V dropped 8 bases and J dropped 2; count of bases not matched to a gene: 3. This CDR3 is 13 amino acids long. CDR3 loop: CASAGGHTDTQYF. In nucleotides, the CDR3 is TGTGCCAGCGCAGGGGGCCACACAGATACGCAGTATTTT.

The V and J genes are TRBV27 and TRBJ2-1; possibly TRBD1 for D (6 bases). This CDR3 comprises 16 residues. The V gene's germline CDR1 is MNHEY and CDR2 SMNVEV (reference sequence). V lost 5 bases and J lost 0, with 14 bases in between. The CDR3 loop reads CASSPGQSRSYNEQFF. The CDR3 DNA follows: TGTGCCAGCAGTCCAGGACAGAGTCGCTCCTACAATGAGCAGTTCTTC.

The rearrangement joins TRBV9 to TRBJ1-3; 12 bases map to TRBD1. CDR3 length: 19 amino acids. Germline V gene sequence: CDR1 SGDLS, CDR2 YYNGEE. V trimming: 0 bases; J trimming: 3 bases; junction bases outside the gene matches: 10. This CDR3 is CASSVGYPGQGADGNTIYF. The CDR3 DNA sequence: TGTGCCAGCAGCGTAGGTTATCCGGGACAGGGGGCAGATGGAAACACCATATATTTT.

This chain uses TRBV4-1 with TRBJ2-7; 11 bases match TRBD2. V lost 1 base, J lost 0 bases, and 5 bases stayed unmatched. This CDR3 has 17 amino acids. CDR1 and CDR2 from the germline V gene are MGHRA and YSYEKL. The DNA of the CDR3 is TGCGCCAGCAGCCAAGTGAGGACTAGCGGGTACTCCTACGAGCAGTACTTC. It yields the protein CASSQVRTSGYSYEQYF.

This sequence joins TRBV14 and TRBJ2-7, with D tentatively TRBD1 (5 bases). With 1 base removed from V and 5 bases from J, the gap between germline ends came to 18 bases. Germline CDR1 and CDR2: SGHDN and FVKESK. This CDR3 is built from 16 residues. The CDR3, as DNA: TGTGCCAGCAGCCAAGGCTGGGCGATAGGGGTCGACGAGCAGTACTTC. It is translated as CASSQGWAIGVDEQYF.